This T cell receptor beta chain was retrieved from a study of molecular identifiers for immune sequencing clone quantification. Findings of the study overall: Underestimated sizes of highly expanded clones could result from identical TCR molecules that share a barcode. Whereas clones above 20 RNA copies held under 1% of naive-cell molecules, they held over 98% of effector molecules.

Points on this clonotype: Its antigen remains unidentified.

Bulk libraries came from a prior protocol with listed TCR primers. One entry per CDR3 protein results from TCRdb running MiXCR on the PCR reads. The data contain under 800,000 distinct CDR3 sequences, 25% of them singletons. The CDR3 is 15 residues long. V shed 2 bases and J shed 8 bases, with 16 bases lying between them. Germline CDR1 MNHEY, CDR2 SVGAGI. The origin of this receptor is a human donor in good health. Some libraries in this study had Jurkat cell RNA spiked in. The J gene is TRBJ2-1, the V gene TRBV6-5; D uncertain. The sequenced sample was naive CD8+ T cells from blood, with Jurkat cell RNA spiked in. Subset of the sample: FACS-sorted CD8+CD4-CCR7+CD45RA+ naive T cells. As DNA, the CDR3 is TGTGCCAGCAGTTACGGCTCCTCCCAAAGGGATGAGCAGTTCTTC. As protein: CASSYGSSQRDEQFF.